This T cell receptor beta chain came from a study of T cell responses to AZD1222 COVID-19 vaccine. For this clone: As yet, its antigen is unknown.

CDR1 is LNHNV, CDR2 YYDKDF, per germline (reference sequence). The ends were cut back, 3 bases at V and 6 bases at J, with 21 bases in the middle. This CDR3 region has 17 residues. Study findings and constraints: Donors skewed white British and female; clonal diversity was possibly underestimated.

Repertoires were generated with immunoSEQ multiplex PCR, while TCRdb's copy carries only in-frame clones and drops some. The data show about 69,000 clones, less than 90% seen once. The source is an adult who received the AZD1222 COVID-19 vaccine. The J gene is TRBJ1-5, the V gene TRBV15; D possibly corresponds to TRBD1 (6 bases). The material was peripheral blood, obtained 28 days after the second AZD1222 dose. CDR3 sequence: CATSSRFSGQSSQPQHF. DNA of the CDR3: TGTGCCACCAGCAGTAGATTTAGTGGACAGTCGAGTCAGCCCCAGCATTTT.